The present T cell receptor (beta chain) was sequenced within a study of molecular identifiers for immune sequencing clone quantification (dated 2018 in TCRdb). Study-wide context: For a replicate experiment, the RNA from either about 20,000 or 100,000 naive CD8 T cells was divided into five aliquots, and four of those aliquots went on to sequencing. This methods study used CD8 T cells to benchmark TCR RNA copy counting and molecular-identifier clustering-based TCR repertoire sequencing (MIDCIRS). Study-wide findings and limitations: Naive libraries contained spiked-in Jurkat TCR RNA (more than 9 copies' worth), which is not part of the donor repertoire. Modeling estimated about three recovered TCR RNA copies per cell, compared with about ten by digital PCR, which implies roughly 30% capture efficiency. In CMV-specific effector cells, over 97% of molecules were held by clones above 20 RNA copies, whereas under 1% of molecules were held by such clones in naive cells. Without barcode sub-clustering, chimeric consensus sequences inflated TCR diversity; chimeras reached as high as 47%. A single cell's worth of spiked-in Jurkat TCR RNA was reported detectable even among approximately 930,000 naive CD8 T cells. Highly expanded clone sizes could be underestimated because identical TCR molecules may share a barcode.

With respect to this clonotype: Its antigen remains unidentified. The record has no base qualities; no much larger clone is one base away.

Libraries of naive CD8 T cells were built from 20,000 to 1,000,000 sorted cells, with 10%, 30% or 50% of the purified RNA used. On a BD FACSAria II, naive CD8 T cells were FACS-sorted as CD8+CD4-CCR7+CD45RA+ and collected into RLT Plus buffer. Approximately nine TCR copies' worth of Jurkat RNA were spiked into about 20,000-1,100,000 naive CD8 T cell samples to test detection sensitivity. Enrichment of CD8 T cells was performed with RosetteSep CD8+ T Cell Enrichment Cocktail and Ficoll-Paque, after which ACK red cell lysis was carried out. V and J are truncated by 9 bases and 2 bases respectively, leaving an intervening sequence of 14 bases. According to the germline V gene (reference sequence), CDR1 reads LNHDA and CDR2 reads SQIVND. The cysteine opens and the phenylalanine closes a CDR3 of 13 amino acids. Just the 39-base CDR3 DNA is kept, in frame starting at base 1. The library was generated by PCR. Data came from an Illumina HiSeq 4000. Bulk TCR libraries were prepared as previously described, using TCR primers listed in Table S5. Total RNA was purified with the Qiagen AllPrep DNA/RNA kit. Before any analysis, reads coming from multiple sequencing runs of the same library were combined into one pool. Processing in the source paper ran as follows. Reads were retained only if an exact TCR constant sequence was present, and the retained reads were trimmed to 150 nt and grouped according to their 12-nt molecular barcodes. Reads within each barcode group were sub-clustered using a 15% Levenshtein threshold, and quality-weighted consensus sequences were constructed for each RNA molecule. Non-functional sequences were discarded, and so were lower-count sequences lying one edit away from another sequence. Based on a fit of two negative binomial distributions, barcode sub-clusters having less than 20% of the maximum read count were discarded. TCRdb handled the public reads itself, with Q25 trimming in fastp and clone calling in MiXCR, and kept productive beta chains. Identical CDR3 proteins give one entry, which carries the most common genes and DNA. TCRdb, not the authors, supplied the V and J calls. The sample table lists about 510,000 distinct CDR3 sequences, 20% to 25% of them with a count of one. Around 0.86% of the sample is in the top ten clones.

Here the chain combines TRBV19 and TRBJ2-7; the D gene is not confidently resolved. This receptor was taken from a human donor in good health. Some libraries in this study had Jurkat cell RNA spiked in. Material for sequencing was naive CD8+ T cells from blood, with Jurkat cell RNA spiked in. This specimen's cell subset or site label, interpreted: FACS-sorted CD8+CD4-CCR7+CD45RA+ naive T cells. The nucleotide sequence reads TGTGCCAGCAACCGGCCTGGGGCCTACGAGCAGTACTTC. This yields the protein CASNRPGAYEQYF.